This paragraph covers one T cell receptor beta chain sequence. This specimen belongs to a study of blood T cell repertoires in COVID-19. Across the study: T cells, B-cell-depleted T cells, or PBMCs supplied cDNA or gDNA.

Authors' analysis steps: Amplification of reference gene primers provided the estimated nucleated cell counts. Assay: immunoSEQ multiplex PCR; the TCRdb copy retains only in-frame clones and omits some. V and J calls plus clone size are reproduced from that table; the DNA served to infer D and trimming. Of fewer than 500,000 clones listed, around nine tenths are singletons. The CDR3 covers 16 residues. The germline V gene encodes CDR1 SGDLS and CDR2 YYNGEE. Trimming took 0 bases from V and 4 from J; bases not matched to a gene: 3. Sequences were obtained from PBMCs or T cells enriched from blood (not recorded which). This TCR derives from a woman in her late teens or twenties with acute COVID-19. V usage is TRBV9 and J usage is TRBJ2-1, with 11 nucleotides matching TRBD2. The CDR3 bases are TGTGCCAGCAGCGTAGAAGGACTAGCGGGTTACAATGAGCAGTTCTTC. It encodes CASSVEGLAGYNEQFF. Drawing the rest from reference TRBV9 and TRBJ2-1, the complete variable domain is DSGVTQTPKHLITATGQRVTLRCSPRSGDLSVYWYQQSLDQGLQFLIQYYNGEERAKGNILERFSAQQFPDLHSELNLSSLELGDSALYFCASSVEGLAGYNEQFFGPGTRLTVL.